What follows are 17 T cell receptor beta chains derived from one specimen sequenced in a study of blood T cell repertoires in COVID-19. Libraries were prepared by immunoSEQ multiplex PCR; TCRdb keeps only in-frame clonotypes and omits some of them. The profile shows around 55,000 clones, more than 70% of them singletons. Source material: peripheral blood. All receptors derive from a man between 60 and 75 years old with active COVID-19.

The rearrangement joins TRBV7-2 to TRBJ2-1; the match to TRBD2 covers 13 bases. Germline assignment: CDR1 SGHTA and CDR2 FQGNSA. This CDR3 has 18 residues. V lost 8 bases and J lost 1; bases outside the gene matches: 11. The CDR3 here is CASDQTSGRALSYNEQFF. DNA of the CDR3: TGTGCCAGCGACCAAACTAGCGGGAGGGCCCTATCCTACAATGAGCAGTTCTTC. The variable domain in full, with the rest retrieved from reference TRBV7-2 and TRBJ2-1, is GAGVSQSPSNKVTEKGKDVELRCDPISGHTALYWYRQSLGQGLEFLIYFQGNSAPDKSGLPSDRFSAERTGGSVSTLTIQRTQQEDSAVYLCASDQTSGRALSYNEQFFGPGTRLTVL.

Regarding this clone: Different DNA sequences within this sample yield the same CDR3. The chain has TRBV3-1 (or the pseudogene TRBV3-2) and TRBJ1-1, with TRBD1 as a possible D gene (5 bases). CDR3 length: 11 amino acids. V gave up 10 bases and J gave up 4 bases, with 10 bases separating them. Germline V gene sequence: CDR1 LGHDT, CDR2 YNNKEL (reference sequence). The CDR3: CATRGGTEAFF. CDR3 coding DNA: TGTGCCACCCGGGGGGGCACTGAAGCTTTCTTT.

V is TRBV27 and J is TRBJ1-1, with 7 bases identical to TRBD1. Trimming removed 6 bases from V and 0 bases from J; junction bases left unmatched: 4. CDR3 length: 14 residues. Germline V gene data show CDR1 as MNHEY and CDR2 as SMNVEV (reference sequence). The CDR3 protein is CASRPDRLNTEAFF. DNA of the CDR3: TGTGCCAGCAGACCGGACAGGTTGAACACTGAAGCTTTCTTT.

The DNA of the CDR3 is TGTGCCAGCAGCCACCGTAGCGGGAGGGGGTACAATGAGCAGTTCTTC. It codes for CASSHRSGRGYNEQFF. The chain uses TRBV3-1 (or the pseudogene TRBV3-2) and TRBJ2-1, with 11 bases identical to TRBD2. The germline gives CDR1 LGHDT, CDR2 YNNKEL (reference sequence). CDR3 length: 16 amino acids. Trimming took 3 bases from V and 4 from J; bases not matched to a gene: 5.

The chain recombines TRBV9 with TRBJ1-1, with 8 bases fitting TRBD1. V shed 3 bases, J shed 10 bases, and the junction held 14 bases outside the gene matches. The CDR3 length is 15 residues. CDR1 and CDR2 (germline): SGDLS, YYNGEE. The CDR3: CASSGTGGDIGRAFF. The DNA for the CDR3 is TGTGCCAGCAGCGGAACAGGGGGGGATATAGGAAGAGCTTTCTTT.

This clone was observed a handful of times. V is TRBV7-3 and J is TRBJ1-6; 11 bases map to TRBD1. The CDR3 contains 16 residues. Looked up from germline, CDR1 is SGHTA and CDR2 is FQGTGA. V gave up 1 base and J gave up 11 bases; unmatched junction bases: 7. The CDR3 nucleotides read TGTGCCAGCAGCTTAAACGGACAGGGGGCCGGGACACCCCTCCACTTT. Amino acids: CASSLNGQGAGTPLHF.

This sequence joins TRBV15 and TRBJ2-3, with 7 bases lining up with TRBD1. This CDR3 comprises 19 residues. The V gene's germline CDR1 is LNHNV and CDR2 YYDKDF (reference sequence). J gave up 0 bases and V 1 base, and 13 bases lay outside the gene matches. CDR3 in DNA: TGTGCCACCAGCAGAGGCCCCTTTCAGGGGGTTAGTAGCACAGATACGCAGTATTTT. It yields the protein CATSRGPFQGVSSTDTQYF.

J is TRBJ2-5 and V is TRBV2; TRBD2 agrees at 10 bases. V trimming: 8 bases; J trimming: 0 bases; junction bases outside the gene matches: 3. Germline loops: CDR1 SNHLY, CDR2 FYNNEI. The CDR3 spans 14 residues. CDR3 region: CASGTSAHQETQYF. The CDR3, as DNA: TGTGCCAGCGGGACTAGCGCACACCAAGAGACCCAGTACTTC.

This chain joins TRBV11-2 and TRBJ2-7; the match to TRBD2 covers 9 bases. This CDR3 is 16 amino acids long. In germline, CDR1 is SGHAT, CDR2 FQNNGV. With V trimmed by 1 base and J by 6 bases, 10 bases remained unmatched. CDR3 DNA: TGTGCCAGCAGCTTAGCGGGCCTGGCGGGAGGGGGCGAGCAGTACTTC. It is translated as CASSLAGLAGGGEQYF.

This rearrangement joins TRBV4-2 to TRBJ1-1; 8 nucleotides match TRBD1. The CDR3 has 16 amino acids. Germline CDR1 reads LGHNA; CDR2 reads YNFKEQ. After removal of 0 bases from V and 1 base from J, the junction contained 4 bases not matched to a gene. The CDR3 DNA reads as TGTGCCAGCAGCCAAGAGCAGGGACAGGCGAACACTGAAGCTTTCTTT. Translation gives CASSQEQGQANTEAFF.

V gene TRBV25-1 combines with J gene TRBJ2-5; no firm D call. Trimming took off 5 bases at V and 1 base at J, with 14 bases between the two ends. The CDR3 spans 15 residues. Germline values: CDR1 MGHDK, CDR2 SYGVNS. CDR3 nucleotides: TGTGCCAGCAGTCCCCGTCGAGGCCTCCAAGAGACCCAGTACTTC. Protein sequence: CASSPRRGLQETQYF. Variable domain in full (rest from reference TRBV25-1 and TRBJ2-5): EADIYQTPRYLVIGTGKKITLECSQTMGHDKMYWYQQDPGMELHLIHYSYGVNSTEKGDLSSESTVSRIRTEHFPLTLESARPSHTSQYLCASSPRRGLQETQYFGPGTRLLVL.

CDR3 amino acids: CASSLFRDSSSGANVLTF. DNA for the CDR3: TGCGCCAGCAGCTTGTTCCGGGACAGCTCCTCTGGGGCCAACGTCCTGACTTTC. This chain links TRBV5-1 with TRBJ2-6, with 7 bases aligning to TRBD1. Trimming took 1 base from V and 0 from J; bases not matched to a gene: 7. The CDR3 is made up of 18 amino acids. Germline-derived CDR1 and CDR2 are SGHRS and YFSETQ.

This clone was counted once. Written as DNA, the CDR3 is TGTGCCAGCAGCCAAGTGTCGGCCTACGAGCAGTACTTC. It translates to CASSQVSAYEQYF. This sequence joins TRBV14 and TRBJ2-7, with no clear D. The V end lost 1 base, the J end lost 2 bases, and 6 bases lay between the germline ends. Germline-derived CDR1 and CDR2 are SGHDN and FVKESK. This CDR3 has 13 amino acids. Supplemented by reference TRBV14 and TRBJ2-7, the full variable domain reads EAGVTQFPSHSVIEKGQTVTLRCDPISGHDNLYWYRRVMGKEIKFLLHFVKESKQDESGMPNNRFLAERTGGTYSTLKVQPAELEDSGVYFCASSQVSAYEQYFGPGTRLTVT.

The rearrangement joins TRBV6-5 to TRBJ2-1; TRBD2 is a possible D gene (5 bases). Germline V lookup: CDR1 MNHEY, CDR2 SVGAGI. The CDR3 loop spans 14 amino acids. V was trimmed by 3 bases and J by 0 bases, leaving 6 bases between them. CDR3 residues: CASSYRDSYNEQFF. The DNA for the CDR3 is TGTGCCAGCAGTTATCGGGACTCCTACAATGAGCAGTTCTTC.

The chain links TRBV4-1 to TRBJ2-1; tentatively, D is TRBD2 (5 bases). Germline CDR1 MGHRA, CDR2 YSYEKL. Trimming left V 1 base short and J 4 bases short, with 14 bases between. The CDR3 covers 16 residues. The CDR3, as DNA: TGCGCCAGCAGCCAAGTCCGGACTGGGAAATACAATGAGCAGTTCTTC. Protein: CASSQVRTGKYNEQFF.

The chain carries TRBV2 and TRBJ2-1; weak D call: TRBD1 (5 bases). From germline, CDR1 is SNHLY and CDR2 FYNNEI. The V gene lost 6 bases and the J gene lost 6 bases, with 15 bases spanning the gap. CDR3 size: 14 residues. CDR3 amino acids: CASRDTHVLNEQFF. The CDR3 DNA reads TGTGCCAGCAGGGACACTCATGTTCTCAATGAGCAGTTCTTC.

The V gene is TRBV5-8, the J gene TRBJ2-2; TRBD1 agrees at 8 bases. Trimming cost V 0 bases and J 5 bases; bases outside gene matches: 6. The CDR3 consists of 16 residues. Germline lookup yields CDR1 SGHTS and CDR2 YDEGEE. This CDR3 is CASSLGQGAVTGELFF. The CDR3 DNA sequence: TGTGCCAGCAGCTTGGGTCAGGGGGCGGTGACCGGGGAGCTGTTTTTT.